The rows below give T cell receptor beta chains drawn from one sample of a study of blood T cell repertoires in COVID-19. Clones were read by immunoSEQ multiplex PCR, and TCRdb kept only the in-frame ones, dropping some. The data contain a few hundred thousand clones, over 70% of them singletons. The sample consisted of peripheral blood. Receptor source: a woman in her sixties or seventies with COVID-19, enrolled during active disease. CDR3s include the opening cysteine and the closing phenylalanine or tryptophan. Fields, in order: J gene, D gene, clone size, V gene, CDR3 protein, CDR3 DNA. The D gene is left open where the match is weak. Clone size is not always given. Where it is, it says once, few, many or a class for expanded clones.

J gene: TRBJ2-7; D gene: TRBD2; clone size: NA; V gene: TRBV10-3; CDR3 protein: CAISTSGTYEQYF; CDR3 DNA: TGTGCCATCAGTACTAGCGGAACCTACGAGCAGTACTTC
J gene: TRBJ2-6; D gene: TRBD1; clone size: NA; V gene: TRBV5-4; CDR3 protein: CASSLPGGASGANVLTF; CDR3 DNA: TGTGCCAGCAGCTTGCCAGGGGGCGCATCTGGGGCCAACGTCCTGACTTTC
J gene: TRBJ1-5; D gene: NA; clone size: once; V gene: TRBV28; CDR3 protein: CASSLGFNRVQQPQHF; CDR3 DNA: TGTGCCAGCAGTTTAGGATTTAACAGGGTACAGCAGCCCCAGCATTTT
J gene: TRBJ1-1; D gene: TRBD1; clone size: NA; V gene: TRBV29-1; CDR3 protein: CSVAGTGRTEAFF; CDR3 DNA: TGCAGCGTTGCCGGGACAGGGAGGACTGAAGCTTTCTTT
J gene: TRBJ2-7; D gene: TRBD1; clone size: NA; V gene: TRBV18; CDR3 protein: CASSPGQGPYEQYF; CDR3 DNA: TGTGCCAGCTCCCCCGGACAGGGACCCTACGAGCAGTACTTC
J gene: TRBJ2-1; D gene: NA; clone size: few; V gene: TRBV12-3/TRBV12-4; CDR3 protein: CASSETEDNEQFF; CDR3 DNA: TGTGCCAGCAGCGAGACAGAGGACAATGAGCAGTTCTTC
J gene: TRBJ2-7; D gene: NA; clone size: NA; V gene: TRBV6-5; CDR3 protein: CASSYRGTAEQYF; CDR3 DNA: TGTGCCAGCAGTTACCGCGGGACAGCCGAGCAGTACTTC
J gene: TRBJ1-2; D gene: TRBD1; clone size: once; V gene: TRBV10-3; CDR3 protein: CAIRGQGPGGDGYTF; CDR3 DNA: TGTGCCATCAGAGGACAGGGCCCTGGGGGGGATGGCTACACCTTC
J gene: TRBJ2-1; D gene: TRBD1; clone size: NA; V gene: TRBV29-1; CDR3 protein: CSVEEGWQGDEQFF; CDR3 DNA: TGCAGCGTTGAAGAAGGTTGGCAGGGGGACGAGCAGTTCTTC
J gene: TRBJ2-7; D gene: NA; clone size: NA; V gene: TRBV10-3; CDR3 protein: CAIRRDSYEQYF; CDR3 DNA: TGTGCCATCAGGCGGGATTCCTACGAGCAGTACTTC
J gene: TRBJ2-1; D gene: TRBD2; clone size: NA; V gene: TRBV18; CDR3 protein: CASSPGTGGRNEQFF; CDR3 DNA: TGTGCCAGCTCACCGGGAACGGGGGGTAGGAATGAGCAGTTCTTC
J gene: TRBJ2-7; D gene: TRBD1; clone size: NA; V gene: TRBV2; CDR3 protein: CASSKGQGPYEQYF; CDR3 DNA: TGTGCCAGCAGCAAAGGACAGGGCCCCTACGAGCAGTACTTC
J gene: TRBJ1-5; D gene: TRBD1; clone size: NA; V gene: TRBV2; CDR3 protein: CASSESGTENQPQHF; CDR3 DNA: TGTGCCAGCAGTGAGTCCGGGACAGAAAATCAGCCCCAGCATTTT
J gene: TRBJ1-1; D gene: NA; clone size: NA; V gene: TRBV6-5; CDR3 protein: CATTGNAAEAFF; CDR3 DNA: TGTGCCACCACAGGGAACGCGGCTGAAGCTTTCTTT